This T cell receptor beta chain originates from a study of shared clonotypes between healthy human individuals. Study-wide points: Unshared clonotypes carried lower generation probabilities than those common to all four donors. Naive subsets usually exceeded memory subsets in estimated richness.

Donors had no recently reported acute infections or vaccinations and were HIV-negative. Profiling relied on immunoSEQ multiplex PCR, and the TCRdb table lists in-frame clones only, not all of them. There are 740,000 or so clones in the sample; around three quarters occur only once, and roughly 1.9% lies in the top ten. This CDR3 comprises 12 residues. Deletions cut 2 bases from V and 13 bases from J, with 15 bases between. Germline V CDR1 and CDR2: SGHKS, YYEKEE (reference sequence). A remark on this clone: Its specificity is not known.

The sample comprised memory CD4+ T cells sorted from blood. Subset of the sample: CD45RA-negative fraction. This receptor was obtained from a woman aged 25 to 39 in good health. The V call is TRBV5-5, the J call TRBJ1-1; D is uncertain. DNA of the CDR3: TGTGCCAGCAGCTTCATGGGTGAGAAAGTTTTCTTT. Amino acids: CASSFMGEKVFF.